The 5 T cell receptor beta chains reported below all come from one sample, sequenced in a study of blood T cell repertoires in COVID-19. Profiled with immunoSEQ multiplex PCR; TCRdb holds only in-frame clones, not every one. This sample yields around 150,000 clones, of which more than 80% are seen a single time; less than 2.5% belongs to the top ten. The source material was peripheral blood. These receptor sequences come from a man between 65 and 79 years old with acute or convalescent COVID-19.

This rearrangement joins TRBV2 to TRBJ1-1; TRBD1 matches 10 bases. With 5 bases clipped from V and 2 bases from J, the junction kept 5 bases outside the gene matches. The CDR3 is made up of 15 amino acids. Germline CDR1 is SNHLY and CDR2 is FYNNEI. This CDR3 reads CASSLRDRGNTEAFF. DNA for the CDR3: TGTGCCAGCAGTCTCCGGGACAGGGGAAACACTGAAGCTTTCTTT.

This chain connects TRBV14 to TRBJ2-1; unclear D gene. The CDR3 spans 13 residues. V lost 2 bases, J lost 4 bases, and 6 bases lay in between. The germline gives CDR1 SGHDN, CDR2 FVKESK. CDR3 coding DNA: TGTGCCAGCAGCCAACTCAGGTACAATGAGCAGTTCTTC. Protein sequence: CASSQLRYNEQFF.

In its sample, this clone was seen once. V is TRBV6-5 and J is TRBJ2-2; D ambiguous. V was pared by 6 bases and J by 3 bases, with 11 bases between. This CDR3 contains 14 residues. In germline, CDR1 is MNHEY, CDR2 SVGAGI. Here the CDR3 reads CASRIELDTGELFF. In nucleotides, the CDR3 is TGTGCCAGCAGGATTGAACTGGACACCGGGGAGCTGTTTTTT.

The chain joins TRBV19 to TRBJ1-5; a weak D match, TRBD1 (5 bases). V was cut by 3 bases and J by 2 bases, with 5 bases left in between. The CDR3 is 13 amino acids. Germline V CDR1 and CDR2: LNHDA, SQIVND (reference sequence). In DNA, the CDR3 is TGTGCCAGTAGTATCAGGGGCAATCAGCCCCAGCATTTT. It encodes CASSIRGNQPQHF.

The gene calls are TRBV2 and TRBJ1-6; no clear D gene. V gave up 6 bases and J gave up 0 bases, with 6 bases separating them. This CDR3 is 14 amino acids long. Per germline, CDR1 SNHLY and CDR2 FYNNEI. Here the CDR3 DNA reads TGTGCCAGCAGACTAGGCTCCTATAATTCACCCCTCCACTTT. This translates into CASRLGSYNSPLHF.